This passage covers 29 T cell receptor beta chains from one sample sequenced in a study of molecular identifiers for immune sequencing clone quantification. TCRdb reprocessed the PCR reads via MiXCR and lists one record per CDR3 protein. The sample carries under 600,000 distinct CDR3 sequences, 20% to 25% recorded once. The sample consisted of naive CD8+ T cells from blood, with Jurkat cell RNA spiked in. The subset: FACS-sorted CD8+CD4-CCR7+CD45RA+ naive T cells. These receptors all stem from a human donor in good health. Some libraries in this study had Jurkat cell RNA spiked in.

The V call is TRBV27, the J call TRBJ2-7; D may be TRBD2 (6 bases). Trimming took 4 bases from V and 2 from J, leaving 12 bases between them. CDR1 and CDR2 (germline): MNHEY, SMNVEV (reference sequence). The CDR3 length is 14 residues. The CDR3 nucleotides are TGTGCCAGCAGTTATGGCGGGGACCCCTACGAGCAGTACTTC. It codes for CASSYGGDPYEQYF.

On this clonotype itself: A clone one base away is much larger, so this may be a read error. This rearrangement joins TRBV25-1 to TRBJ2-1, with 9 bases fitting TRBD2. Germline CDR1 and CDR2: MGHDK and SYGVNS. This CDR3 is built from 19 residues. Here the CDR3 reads CGSSLVVLAGTSSYNEQFF. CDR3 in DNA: TGTGGCAGCAGTCTTGTGGTGCTAGCGGGGACGAGCTCCTACAATGAGCAGTTCTTC.

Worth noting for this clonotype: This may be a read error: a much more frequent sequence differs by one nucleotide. CDR3 residues: CASNFLDQGQTGELFF. In nucleotides, the CDR3 is TGTGCCAGCAACTTTTTGGACCAAGGACAAACCGGGGAGCTGTTTTTT. This chain uses TRBV13 with TRBJ2-2, with D possibly matching TRBD1 (5 bases). Trimming took off 7 bases at V and 5 bases at J, with 20 bases between the two ends. Germline CDR1 and CDR2: PRHDT and FYEKMQ (reference sequence). This CDR3 is 16 amino acids long. Full variable domain (rest looked up from reference TRBV13 and TRBJ2-2): AAGVIQSPRHLIKEKRETATLKCYPIPRHDTVYWYQQGPGQDPQFLISFYEKMQSDKGSIPDRFSAQQFSDYHSELNMSSLELGDSALYFCASNFLDQGQTGELFFGEGSRLTVL.

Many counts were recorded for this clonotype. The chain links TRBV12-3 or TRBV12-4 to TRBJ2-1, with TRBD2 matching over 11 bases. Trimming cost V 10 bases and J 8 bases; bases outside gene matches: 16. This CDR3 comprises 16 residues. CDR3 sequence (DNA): TGTGCCATCCTGGCGCTAGCGGGGGGCCACGGAGATGAGCAGTTCTTC. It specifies CAILALAGGHGDEQFF.

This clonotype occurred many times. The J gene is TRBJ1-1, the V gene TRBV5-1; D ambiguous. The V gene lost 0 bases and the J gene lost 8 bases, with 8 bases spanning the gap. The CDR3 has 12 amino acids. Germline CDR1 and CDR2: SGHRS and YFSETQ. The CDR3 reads CASSLDFGEAFF. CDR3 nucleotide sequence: TGCGCCAGCAGCTTGGATTTTGGAGAAGCTTTCTTT.

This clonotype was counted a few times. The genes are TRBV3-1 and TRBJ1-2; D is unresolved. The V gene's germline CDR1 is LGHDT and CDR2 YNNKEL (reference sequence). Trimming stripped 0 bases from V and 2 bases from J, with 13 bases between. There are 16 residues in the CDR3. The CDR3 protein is CASSQDRFGRNYGYTF. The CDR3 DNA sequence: TGTGCCAGCAGCCAAGATAGGTTCGGACGGAACTATGGCTACACCTTC.

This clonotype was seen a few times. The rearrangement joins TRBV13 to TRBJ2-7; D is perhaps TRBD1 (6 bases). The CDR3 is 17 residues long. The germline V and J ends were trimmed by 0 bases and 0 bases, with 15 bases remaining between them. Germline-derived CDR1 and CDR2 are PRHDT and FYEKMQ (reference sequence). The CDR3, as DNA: TGTGCCAGCAGCTTAGGGTTAAGGGGACATCCCTCCTACGAGCAGTACTTC. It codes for CASSLGLRGHPSYEQYF. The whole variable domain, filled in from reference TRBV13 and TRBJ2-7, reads AAGVIQSPRHLIKEKRETATLKCYPIPRHDTVYWYQQGPGQDPQFLISFYEKMQSDKGSIPDRFSAQQFSDYHSELNMSSLELGDSALYFCASSLGLRGHPSYEQYFGPGTRLTVT.

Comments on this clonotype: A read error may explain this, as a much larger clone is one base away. This chain's CDR3 is CASFWTGSLFYEQYF. The CDR3 bases are TGCGCCAGTTTCTGGACAGGGAGTCTTTTCTACGAGCAGTACTTC. The chain is built from TRBV4-3 and TRBJ2-7; 8 bases are shared with TRBD1. CDR3 length: 15 residues. Germline lookup yields CDR1 LGHNA and CDR2 YSLEER. The ends lost 9 bases at V and 3 bases at J; junction bases unmatched: 13.

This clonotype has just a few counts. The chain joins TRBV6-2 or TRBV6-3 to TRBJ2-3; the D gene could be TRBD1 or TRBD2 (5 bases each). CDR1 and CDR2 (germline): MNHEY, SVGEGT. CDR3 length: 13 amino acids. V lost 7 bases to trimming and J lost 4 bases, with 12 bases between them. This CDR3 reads CASNRGLADTQYF. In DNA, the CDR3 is TGTGCCAGCAATCGGGGCCTCGCAGATACGCAGTATTTT.

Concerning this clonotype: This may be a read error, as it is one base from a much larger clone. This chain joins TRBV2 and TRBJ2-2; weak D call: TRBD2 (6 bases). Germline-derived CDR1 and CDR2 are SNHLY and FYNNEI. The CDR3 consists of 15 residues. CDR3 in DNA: TGTGCCAGCAGTCCCGGGTCCTTGGCAACCGGGGGGCTGTTTTTT. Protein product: CASSPGSLATGGLFF.

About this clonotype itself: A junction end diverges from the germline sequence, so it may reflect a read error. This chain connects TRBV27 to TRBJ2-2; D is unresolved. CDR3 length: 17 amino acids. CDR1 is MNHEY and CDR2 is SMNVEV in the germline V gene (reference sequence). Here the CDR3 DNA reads TGTGCCGGCAGCCCTCACGTAGGAAACGAGAACACCGGGGAGCTGTTTTTT. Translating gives CAGSPHVGNENTGELFF.

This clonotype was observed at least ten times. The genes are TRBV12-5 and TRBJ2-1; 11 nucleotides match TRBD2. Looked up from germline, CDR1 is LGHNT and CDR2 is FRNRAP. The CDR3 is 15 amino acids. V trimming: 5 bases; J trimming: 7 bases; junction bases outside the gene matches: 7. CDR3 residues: CASGTSGSRGNEQFF. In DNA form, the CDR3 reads TGTGCTAGTGGTACTAGCGGGAGTCGGGGGAATGAGCAGTTCTTC. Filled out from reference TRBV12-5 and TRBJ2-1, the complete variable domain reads DARVTQTPRHKVTEMGQEVTMRCQPILGHNTVFWYRQTMMQGLELLAYFRNRAPLDDSGMPKDRFSAEMPDATLATLKIQPSEPRDSAVYFCASGTSGSRGNEQFFGPGTRLTVL.

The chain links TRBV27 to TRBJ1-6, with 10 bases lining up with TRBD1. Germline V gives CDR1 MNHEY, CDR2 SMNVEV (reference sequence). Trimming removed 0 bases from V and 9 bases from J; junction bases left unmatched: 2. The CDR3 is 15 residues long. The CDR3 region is CASSLSGTGVSPLHF. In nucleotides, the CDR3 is TGTGCCAGCAGTTTATCTGGGACAGGGGTTTCACCCCTCCACTTT.

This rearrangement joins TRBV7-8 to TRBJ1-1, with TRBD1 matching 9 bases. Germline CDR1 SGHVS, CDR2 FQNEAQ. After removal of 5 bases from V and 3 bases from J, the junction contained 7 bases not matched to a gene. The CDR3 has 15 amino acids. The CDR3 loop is CASSLQTGGYTEAFF. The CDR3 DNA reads TGTGCCAGCAGCCTACAAACAGGGGGCTACACTGAAGCTTTCTTT.

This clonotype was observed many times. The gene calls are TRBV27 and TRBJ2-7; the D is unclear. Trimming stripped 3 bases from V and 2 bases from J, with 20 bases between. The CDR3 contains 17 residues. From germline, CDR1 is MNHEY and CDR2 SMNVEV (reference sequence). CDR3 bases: TGTGCCAGCAGTTTTACCGTTAAGTTGGGGAATCCCTACGAGCAGTACTTC. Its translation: CASSFTVKLGNPYEQYF.

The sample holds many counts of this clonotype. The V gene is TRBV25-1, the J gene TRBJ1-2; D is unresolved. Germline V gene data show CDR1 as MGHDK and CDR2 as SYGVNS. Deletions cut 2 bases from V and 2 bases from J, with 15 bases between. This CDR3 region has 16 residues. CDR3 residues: CASSETFSTGNYGYTF. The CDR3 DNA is TGTGCCAGCAGTGAAACCTTCTCAACGGGCAACTATGGCTACACCTTC.

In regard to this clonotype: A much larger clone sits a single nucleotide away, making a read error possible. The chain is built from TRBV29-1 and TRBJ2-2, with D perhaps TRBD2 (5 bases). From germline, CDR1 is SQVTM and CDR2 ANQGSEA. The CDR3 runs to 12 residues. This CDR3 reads CSVLLGTGELSF. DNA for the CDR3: TGCAGCGTACTCCTTGGCACCGGGGAGCTGTCTTTT.

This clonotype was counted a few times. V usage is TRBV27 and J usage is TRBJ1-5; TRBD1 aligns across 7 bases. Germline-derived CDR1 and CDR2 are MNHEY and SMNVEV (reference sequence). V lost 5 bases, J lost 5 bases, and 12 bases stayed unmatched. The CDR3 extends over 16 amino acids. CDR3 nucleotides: TGTGCCAGCAGTGAAGTATGGAAAGGGGGCCATCAGCCCCAGCATTTT. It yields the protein CASSEVWKGGHQPQHF.

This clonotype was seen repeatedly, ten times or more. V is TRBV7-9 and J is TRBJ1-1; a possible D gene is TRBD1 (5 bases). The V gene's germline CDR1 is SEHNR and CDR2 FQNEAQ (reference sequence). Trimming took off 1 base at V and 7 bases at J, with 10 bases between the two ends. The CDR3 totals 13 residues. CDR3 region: CASSLVSGYEAFF. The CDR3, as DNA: TGTGCCAGCAGCTTAGTATCAGGGTATGAAGCTTTCTTT.

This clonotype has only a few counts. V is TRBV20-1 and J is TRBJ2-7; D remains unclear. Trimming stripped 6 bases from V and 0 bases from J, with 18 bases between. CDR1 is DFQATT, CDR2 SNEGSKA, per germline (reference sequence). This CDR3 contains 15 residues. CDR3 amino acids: CSAILRARSSYEQYF. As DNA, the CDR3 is TGCAGTGCCATCCTTAGAGCGCGAAGCTCCTACGAGCAGTACTTC.

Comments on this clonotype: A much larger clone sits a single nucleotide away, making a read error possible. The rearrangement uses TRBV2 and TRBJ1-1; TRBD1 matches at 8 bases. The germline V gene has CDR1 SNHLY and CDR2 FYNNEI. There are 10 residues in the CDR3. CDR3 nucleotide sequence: TGTACCAGCAGGGGGCTAAGGGCTTTCTTT. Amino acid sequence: CTSRGLRAFF.

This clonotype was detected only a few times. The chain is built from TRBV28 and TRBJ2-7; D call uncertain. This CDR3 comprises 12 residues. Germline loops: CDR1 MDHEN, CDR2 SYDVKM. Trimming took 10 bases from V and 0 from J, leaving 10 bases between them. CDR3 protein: CATSPDSYEQYF. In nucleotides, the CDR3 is TGTGCCACGTCCCCCGACTCCTACGAGCAGTACTTC.

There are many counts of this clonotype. The chain's CDR3 is CASSQDQQGYTDTQYF. In nucleotides, the CDR3 is TGCGCCAGCAGCCAAGATCAACAGGGCTACACAGATACGCAGTATTTT. V gene TRBV4-1 combines with J gene TRBJ2-3, with a tentative D call TRBD1 (6 bases). The V gene lost 0 bases and the J gene lost 2 bases, with 12 bases spanning the gap. The germline V gene encodes CDR1 MGHRA and CDR2 YSYEKL. This CDR3 has 16 residues.

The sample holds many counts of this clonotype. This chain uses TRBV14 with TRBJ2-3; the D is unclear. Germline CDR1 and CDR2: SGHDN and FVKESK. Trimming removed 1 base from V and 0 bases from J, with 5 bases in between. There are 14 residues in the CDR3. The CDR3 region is CASSQGASTDTQYF. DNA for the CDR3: TGTGCCAGCAGCCAAGGAGCAAGCACAGATACGCAGTATTTT. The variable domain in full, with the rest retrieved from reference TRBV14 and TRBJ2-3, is EAGVTQFPSHSVIEKGQTVTLRCDPISGHDNLYWYRRVMGKEIKFLLHFVKESKQDESGMPNNRFLAERTGGTYSTLKVQPAELEDSGVYFCASSQGASTDTQYFGPGTRLTVL.

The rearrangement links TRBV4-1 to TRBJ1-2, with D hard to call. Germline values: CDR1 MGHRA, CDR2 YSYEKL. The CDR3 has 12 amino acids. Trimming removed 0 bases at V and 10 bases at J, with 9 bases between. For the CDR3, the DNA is TGCGCCAGCAGCCAAGATAAGCGGCTCTACACCTTC. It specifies CASSQDKRLYTF.

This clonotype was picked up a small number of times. The CDR3 here is CASSITYGGSSSTDTQYF. CDR3 in DNA: TGTGCCAGTAGTATCACCTACGGGGGTTCCTCTAGCACAGATACGCAGTATTTT. The chain links TRBV19 to TRBJ2-3; weak D call: TRBD2 (6 bases). Germline assignment: CDR1 LNHDA and CDR2 SQIVND (reference sequence). V lost 3 bases, J lost 0 bases, and 19 bases lay in between. CDR3 length: 18 amino acids.

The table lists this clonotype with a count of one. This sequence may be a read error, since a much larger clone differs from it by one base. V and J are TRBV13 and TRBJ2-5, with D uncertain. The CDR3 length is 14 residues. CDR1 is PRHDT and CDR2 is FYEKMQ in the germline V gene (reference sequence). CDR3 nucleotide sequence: TGTGCCGGCAGCTTACAATACGACCCTGGGGCCCAGTACTTC. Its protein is CAGSLQYDPGAQYF.

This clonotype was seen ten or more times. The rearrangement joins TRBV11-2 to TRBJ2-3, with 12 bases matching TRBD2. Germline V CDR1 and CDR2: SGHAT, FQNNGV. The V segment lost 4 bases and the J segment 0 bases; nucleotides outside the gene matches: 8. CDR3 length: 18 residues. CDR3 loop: CASSSRLAGAISTDTQYF. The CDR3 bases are TGTGCCAGCAGCTCCCGACTAGCGGGGGCCATAAGCACAGATACGCAGTATTTT.

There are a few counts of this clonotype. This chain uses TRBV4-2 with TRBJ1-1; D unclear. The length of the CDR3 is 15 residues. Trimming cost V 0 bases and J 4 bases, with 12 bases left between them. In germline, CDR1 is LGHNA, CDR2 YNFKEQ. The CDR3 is CASSQEEGSGTEAFF. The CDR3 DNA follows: TGTGCCAGCAGCCAAGAAGAGGGTTCGGGCACTGAAGCTTTCTTT.